A selection of T cell receptor beta chains follows, all from one sample in a study of shared clonotypes between healthy human individuals. Using immunoSEQ multiplex PCR, the repertoire was profiled, and TCRdb retains in-frame clones only, with some absent. The table lists more than 400,000 clones, about 96% of them singletons. Sequencing was carried out using naive CD4+ T cells sorted from blood. These receptors originate from a woman aged 25 to 39 in good health. Both conserved end residues are part of each CDR3. The D gene is left open where the match is weak. Rows may omit the clone size; those that give it use once, few, many or a size class.

TRBJ2-7 - TRBV19 15 TRBD2 TGTGCCAGTAGTATAGTAGCGGGAGCAACCTACGAGCAGTACTTC CASSIVAGATYEQYF
TRBJ2-7 - TRBV14 13 TRBD1 TGTGCCAGCAGGCGACAGGGGGCCTACGAGCAGTACTTC CASRRQGAYEQYF
TRBJ1-1 - TRBV18 14 - TGTGCCAGCTCACCCGCCGGAGCAAACACTGAAGCTTTCTTT CASSPAGANTEAFF
TRBJ2-7 - TRBV10-3 13 - TGTGCCATCAGCCCTGATACAGTTTCCGAGCAGTACTTC CAISPDTVSEQYF
TRBJ2-1 - TRBV5-1 14 TRBD1 TGCGCCAGCAGCATACAGGGGGCTGACAATGAGCAGTTCTTC CASSIQGADNEQFF
TRBJ1-1 - TRBV28 14 TRBD1 TGTGCCAGCACCGAGGGACAGTTGAACACTGAAGCTTTCTTT CASTEGQLNTEAFF
TRBJ2-1 - TRBV2 16 TRBD2 TGTGCCAGCAGTGAAGGACTAGCGGGAGAATACAATGAGCAGTTCTTC CASSEGLAGEYNEQFF
TRBJ2-7 - TRBV2 16 TRBD2 TGTGCCAGCAGTTCCGGCCGCGGGGCGGGAGGTTACGAGCAGTACTTC CASSSGRGAGGYEQYF
TRBJ2-7 - TRBV28 15 TRBD2 TGTGCCAGCAGCCCGGGGGATAGCGGGAACTACGAGCAGTACTTC CASSPGDSGNYEQYF
TRBJ1-1 few TRBV28 12 - TGTGCCAGCATCTCTGTGAACACTGAAGCTTTCTTT CASISVNTEAFF
TRBJ2-7 - TRBV5-4 15 TRBD2 TGTGCCAGCAGAAGAACCGGGACTAGCGTGTACGAGCAGTACTTC CASRRTGTSVYEQYF
TRBJ1-4 - TRBV28 14 - TGTGCCAGCAGTTTTAAGGGCTGGGGTGAAAAACTGTTTTTT CASSFKGWGEKLFF
TRBJ1-2 - TRBV2 14 - TGTGCCAGCAGAGGGCGGGGTTCGGGCGATGGCTACACCTTC CASRGRGSGDGYTF
TRBJ1-2 - TRBV29-1 15 TRBD1 TGCAGCGTTGTCTTTCTGACAGGGAGAAACTATGGCTACACCTTC CSVVFLTGRNYGYTF
TRBJ2-1 - TRBV5-3 17 TRBD1 TGTGCCAGAAGTTGTGGGACCGGGACAGGGAGAAATAATGAGCAGTTCTTC CARSCGTGTGRNNEQFF
TRBJ1-2 - TRBV18 15 - TGTGCCAGCTCACAGGTTGAAACCATCCACTATGGCTACACCTTC CASSQVETIHYGYTF
TRBJ2-7 - TRBV5-1 14 TRBD2 TGCGCCAGCAGCAACGGGACTAGCGTCTACGAGCAGTACTTC CASSNGTSVYEQYF
TRBJ2-1 - TRBV7-6 17 - TGTGCCAGCAGCTTAGAATCGGAGGGAATCTCCTACAATGAGCAGTTCTTC CASSLESEGISYNEQFF
TRBJ1-1 - TRBV10-1 13 TRBD1 TGCGCCAGTCACGGACAGGGCGATACTGAAGCTTTCTTT CASHGQGDTEAFF
TRBJ2-7 - TRBV28 15 TRBD1 TGTGCCAGCAGTTCCTCCGGACAGGCCACCTACGAGCAGTACTTC CASSSSGQATYEQYF
TRBJ2-1 - TRBV6-6 12 - TGTGCCAGCAGCCCCCAGGGCCGGTTACAGTTCTTC CASSPQGRLQFF
TRBJ2-2 - TRBV7-9 14 TRBD2 TGTGCCAGCAGCCCGGGACTAGCGGGCGGGGAGCTGTTTTTT CASSPGLAGGELFF
TRBJ1-5 - TRBV5-1 14 - TGCGCCAGCAGCCCCATCGGGGAAAATCAGCCCCAGCATTTT CASSPIGENQPQHF